The sequence of this T cell receptor beta chain was determined in a study of identical twins. Only healthy Caucasians were enrolled as donors. Notes on the study in general: The abundant beta clonotypes from cord blood had fewer insertions, and memory repertoires had none of this.

One entry per CDR3 protein, called by TCRdb with MiXCR from the 5' RACE reads. The sample lists roughly 690,000 distinct CDR3 sequences, 21% occurring once. Points on this clonotype: Its target is unknown.

V lost 3 bases and J lost 8; bases outside the gene matches: 6. The CDR3 extends over 14 amino acids. The germline V gene has CDR1 SGHAT and CDR2 FQNNGV. The same data also contributed to another study, on T cells expressing NK-cell markers. As reported in that work: Sorted CD3+CD56-NKG2C+, CD3+CD56+NKG2C- and CD3+CD56+NKG2C+ T cells were the source of the TCR beta repertoires. These same clonotypes (in a few donors) also led the CD3+CD56-NKG2C+ fraction.

The genes are TRBV11-2 and TRBJ1-4; 7 nucleotides line up with TRBD1. The clonotype comes from a woman aged 18-29 years in good health. Sequenced sample: PBMCs. The CDR3 region has the DNA TGTGCCAGCAGCTTGGACAGGACGGGGGAAAAACTGTTTTTT. Protein sequence: CASSLDRTGEKLFF. The whole variable domain, filled in from reference TRBV11-2 and TRBJ1-4, reads EAGVAQSPRYKIIEKRQSVAFWCNPISGHATLYWYQQILGQGPKLLIQFQNNGVVDDSQLPKDRFSAERLKGVDSTLKIQPAKLEDSAVYLCASSLDRTGEKLFFGSGTQLSVL.